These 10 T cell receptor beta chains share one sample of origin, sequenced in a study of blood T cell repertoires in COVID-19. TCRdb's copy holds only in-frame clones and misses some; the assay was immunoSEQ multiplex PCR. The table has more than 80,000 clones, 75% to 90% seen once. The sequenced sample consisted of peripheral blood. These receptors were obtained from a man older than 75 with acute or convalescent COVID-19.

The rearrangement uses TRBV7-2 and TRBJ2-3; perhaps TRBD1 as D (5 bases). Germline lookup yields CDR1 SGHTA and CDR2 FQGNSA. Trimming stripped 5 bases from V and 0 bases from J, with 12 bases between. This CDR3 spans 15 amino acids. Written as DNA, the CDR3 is TGTGCCAGCAGCCTCAGGACAAAAAGCACAGATACGCAGTATTTT. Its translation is CASSLRTKSTDTQYF. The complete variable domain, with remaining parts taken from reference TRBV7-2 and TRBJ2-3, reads GAGVSQSPSNKVTEKGKDVELRCDPISGHTALYWYRQSLGQGLEFLIYFQGNSAPDKSGLPSDRFSAERTGGSVSTLTIQRTQQEDSAVYLCASSLRTKSTDTQYFGPGTRLTVL.

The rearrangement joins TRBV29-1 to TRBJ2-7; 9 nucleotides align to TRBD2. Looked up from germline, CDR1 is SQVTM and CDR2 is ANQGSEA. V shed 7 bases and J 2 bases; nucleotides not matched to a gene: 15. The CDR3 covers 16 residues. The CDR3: CSARQGLAGDPYEQYF. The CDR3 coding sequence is TGCAGCGCTCGACAGGGTTTAGCGGGAGATCCCTACGAGCAGTACTTC.

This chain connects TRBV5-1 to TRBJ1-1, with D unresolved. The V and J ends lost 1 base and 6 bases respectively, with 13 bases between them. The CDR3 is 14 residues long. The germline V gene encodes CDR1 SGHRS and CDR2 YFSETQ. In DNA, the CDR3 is TGCGCCAGCAGCTTGAGCTCACCAGGCGCTGAAGCTTTCTTT. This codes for CASSLSSPGAEAFF.

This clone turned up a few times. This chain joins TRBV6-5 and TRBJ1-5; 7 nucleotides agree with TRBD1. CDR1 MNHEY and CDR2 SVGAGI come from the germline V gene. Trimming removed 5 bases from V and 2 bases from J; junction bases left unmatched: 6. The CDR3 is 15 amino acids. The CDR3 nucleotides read TGTGCCAGCAGTCAGACGACAGGGCGCAATCAGCCCCAGCATTTT. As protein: CASSQTTGRNQPQHF.

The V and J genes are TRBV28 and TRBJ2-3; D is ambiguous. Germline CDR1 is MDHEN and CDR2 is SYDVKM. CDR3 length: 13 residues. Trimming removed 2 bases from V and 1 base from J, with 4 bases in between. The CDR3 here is CASSLVGTDTQYF. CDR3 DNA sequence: TGTGCCAGCAGTTTAGTAGGCACAGATACGCAGTATTTT. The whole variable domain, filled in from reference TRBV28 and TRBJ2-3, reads DVKVTQSSRYLVKRTGEKVFLECVQDMDHENMFWYRQDPGLGLRLIYFSYDVKMKEKGDIPEGYSVSREKKERFSLILESASTNQTSMYLCASSLVGTDTQYFGPGTRLTVL.

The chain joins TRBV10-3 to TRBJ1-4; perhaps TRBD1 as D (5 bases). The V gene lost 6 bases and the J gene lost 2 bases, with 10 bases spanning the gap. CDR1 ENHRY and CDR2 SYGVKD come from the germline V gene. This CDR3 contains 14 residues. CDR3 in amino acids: CAISPGPTNEKLFF. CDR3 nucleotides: TGTGCCATCAGCCCAGGGCCGACTAATGAAAAACTGTTTTTT.

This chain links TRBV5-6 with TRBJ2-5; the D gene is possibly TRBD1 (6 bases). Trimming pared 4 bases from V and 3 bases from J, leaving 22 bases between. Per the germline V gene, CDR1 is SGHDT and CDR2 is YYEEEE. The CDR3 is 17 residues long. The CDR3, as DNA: TGTGCCAGCAGCCGGACGCTGACAGGAAACTTGAAAGAGACCCAGTACTTC. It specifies CASSRTLTGNLKETQYF.

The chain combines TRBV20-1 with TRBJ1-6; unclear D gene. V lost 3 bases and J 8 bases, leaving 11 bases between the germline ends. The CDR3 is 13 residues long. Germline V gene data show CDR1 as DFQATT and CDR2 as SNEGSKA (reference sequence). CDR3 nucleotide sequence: TGCAGTGCTAGTGGTGTACGGGATTCACCCCTCCACTTT. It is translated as CSASGVRDSPLHF.

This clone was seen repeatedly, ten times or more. CDR3 residues: CASSTDRRDTEAFF. In nucleotides, the CDR3 is TGTGCCAGCAGCACTGACAGGCGTGACACTGAAGCTTTCTTT. This chain joins TRBV5-4 and TRBJ1-1; weak D call: TRBD1 (6 bases). The CDR3 is made up of 14 amino acids. Trimming pared 4 bases from V and 3 bases from J, leaving 13 bases between. Germline-derived CDR1 and CDR2 are SGHNT and YYREEE (reference sequence).

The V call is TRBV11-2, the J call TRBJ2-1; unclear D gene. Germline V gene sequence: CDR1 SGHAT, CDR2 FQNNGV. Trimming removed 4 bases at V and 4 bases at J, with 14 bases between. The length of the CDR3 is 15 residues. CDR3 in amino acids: CASSSSLAEYNEQFF. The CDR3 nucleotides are TGTGCCAGCAGCTCCTCGTTAGCTGAATACAATGAGCAGTTCTTC.